These 4 T cell receptor beta chains share one sample of origin, sequenced in a study of blood T cell repertoires in COVID-19. Sequencing was performed with immunoSEQ multiplex PCR; in TCRdb, only in-frame clones are kept and a portion is missing. The repertoire has about 87,000 clones, 70% to 90% of them found once; the top ten carry around 3.3%. Sequencing was carried out using peripheral blood. These receptors were taken from an elderly woman with COVID-19, enrolled during active disease.

This clone was observed a single time. The V and J genes are TRBV7-3 and TRBJ2-5, with D maybe TRBD1 (5 bases). The CDR3 runs to 13 residues. The V gene's germline CDR1 is SGHTA and CDR2 FQGTGA. V dropped 5 bases and J dropped 4 bases, with 11 bases sitting between them. The CDR3 here is CASSEQGRETQYF. The CDR3 bases are TGTGCCAGCAGCGAGCAGGGAAGAGAGACCCAGTACTTC.

V and J are TRBV12-3 or TRBV12-4 and TRBJ2-7; weak D call: TRBD1 (6 bases). V lost 6 bases and J lost 3, with 12 bases in between. CDR3 length: 13 amino acids. This chain's CDR3 is CASRPTGFYEQYF. The CDR3 bases are TGTGCCAGCAGACCGACAGGTTTCTACGAGCAGTACTTC.

The gene calls are TRBV19 and TRBJ1-2; tentatively, D is TRBD1 (5 bases). V lost 4 bases and J lost 2, with 8 bases in between. The germline gives CDR1 LNHDA, CDR2 SQIVND (reference sequence). The CDR3 has 13 residues. This CDR3 reads CASSRAGNYGYTF. In DNA, the CDR3 is TGTGCCAGTAGTAGGGCAGGGAACTATGGCTACACCTTC.

This clone has a single count. The chain joins TRBV27 to TRBJ2-7, with 7 bases fitting TRBD1. V lost 3 bases and J lost 4; bases outside the gene matches: 6. The length of the CDR3 is 14 residues. Germline V gives CDR1 MNHEY, CDR2 SMNVEV (reference sequence). CDR3 protein: CASSFNRGGYEQYF. Here the CDR3 DNA reads TGTGCCAGCAGTTTCAACAGGGGCGGTTACGAGCAGTACTTC.